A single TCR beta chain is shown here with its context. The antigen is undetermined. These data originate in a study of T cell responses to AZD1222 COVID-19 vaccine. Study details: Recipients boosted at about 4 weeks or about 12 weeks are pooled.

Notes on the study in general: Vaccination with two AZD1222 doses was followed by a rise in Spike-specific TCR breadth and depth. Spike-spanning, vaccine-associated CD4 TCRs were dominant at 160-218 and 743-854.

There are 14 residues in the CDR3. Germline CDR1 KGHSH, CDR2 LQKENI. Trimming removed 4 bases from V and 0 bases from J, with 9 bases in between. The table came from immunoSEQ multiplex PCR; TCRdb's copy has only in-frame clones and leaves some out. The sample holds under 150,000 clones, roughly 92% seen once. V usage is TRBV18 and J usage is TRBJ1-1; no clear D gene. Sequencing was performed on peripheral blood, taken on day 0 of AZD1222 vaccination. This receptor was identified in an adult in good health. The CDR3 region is CASSLNRVNTEAFF. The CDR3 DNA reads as TGTGCCAGCTCACTTAATCGAGTGAACACTGAAGCTTTCTTT.